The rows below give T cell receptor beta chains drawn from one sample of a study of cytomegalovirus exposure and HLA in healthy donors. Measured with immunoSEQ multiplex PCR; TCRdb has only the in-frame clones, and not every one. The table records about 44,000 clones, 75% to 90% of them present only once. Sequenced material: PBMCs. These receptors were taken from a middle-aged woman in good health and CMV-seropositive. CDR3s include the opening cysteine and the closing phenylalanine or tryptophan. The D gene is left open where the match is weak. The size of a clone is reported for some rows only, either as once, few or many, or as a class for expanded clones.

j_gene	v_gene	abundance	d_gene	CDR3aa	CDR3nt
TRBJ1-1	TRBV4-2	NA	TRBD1	CASSQMTGGGWYTEAFF	TGTGCCAGCAGCCAAATGACAGGGGGCGGGTGGTACACTGAAGCTTTCTTT
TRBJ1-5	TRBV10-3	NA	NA	CAITDTPNQPQHF	TGTGCCATCACCGACACGCCAAATCAGCCCCAGCATTTT
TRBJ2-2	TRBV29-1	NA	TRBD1	CSVLPGQGGTGELFF	TGCAGCGTTCTTCCGGGACAGGGGGGCACCGGGGAGCTGTTTTTT
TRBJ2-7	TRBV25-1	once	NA	CASSEGSYEQYF	TGTGCCAGCAGTGAAGGGAGCTACGAGCAGTACTTC
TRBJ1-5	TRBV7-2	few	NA	CASSLYLSSNQPQHF	TGTGCCAGCAGCTTATATCTTAGTAGCAATCAGCCCCAGCATTTT
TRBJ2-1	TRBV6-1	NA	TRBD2	CASSEAPLAGPNNEQFF	TGTGCCAGCAGTGAAGCCCCACTAGCGGGACCTAACAATGAGCAGTTCTTC
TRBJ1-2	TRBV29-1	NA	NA	CSVDDGQNYGYTF	TGCAGCGTTGATGACGGACAGAACTATGGCTACACCTTC
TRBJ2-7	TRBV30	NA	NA	CAWRAGLYEQYF	TGTGCCTGGAGGGCAGGGCTCTACGAGCAGTACTTC
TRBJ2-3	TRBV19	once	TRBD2	CASSFLAGVGDTQYF	TGTGCCAGTAGCTTCTTAGCGGGAGTGGGAGATACGCAGTATTTT
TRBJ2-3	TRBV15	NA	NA	CATSRPGSTQYF	TGTGCCACCAGCAGACCCGGGAGTACGCAGTATTTT
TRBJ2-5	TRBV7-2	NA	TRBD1	CASSTYLGQGRETQYF	TGTGCCAGCAGTACCTATCTAGGACAGGGGCGGGAGACCCAGTACTTC
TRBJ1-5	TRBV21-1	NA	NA	CASSKQRAYSNQPQHF	TGTGCCAGCAGCAAACAGCGGGCCTATAGCAATCAGCCCCAGCATTTT
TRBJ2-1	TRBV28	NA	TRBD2	CASGTSGSSYNEQFF	TGTGCCAGCGGGACTAGCGGGAGTAGCTACAATGAGCAGTTCTTC
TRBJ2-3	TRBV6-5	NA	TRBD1	CASSGQGGTDTQYF	TGTGCCAGCAGTGGACAGGGGGGCACAGATACGCAGTATTTT
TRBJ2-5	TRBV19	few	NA	CASSRGEQETQYF	TGTGCCTCATCACGCGGGGAACAAGAGACCCAGTACTTC
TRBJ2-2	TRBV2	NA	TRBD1	CASIRDSRYTGELFF	TGTGCCAGCATTAGGGACAGTCGGTACACCGGGGAGCTGTTTTTT
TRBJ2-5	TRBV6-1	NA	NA	CASSPTGYETQYF	TGTGCCAGCAGTCCCACAGGGTACGAGACCCAGTACTTC
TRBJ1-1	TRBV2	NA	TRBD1	CASRADRAPATEAFF	TGTGCCAGCAGGGCGGACAGGGCCCCGGCCACTGAAGCTTTCTTT
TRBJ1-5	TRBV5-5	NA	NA	CASSWATGSLWNQPQHF	TGTGCCAGCAGCTGGGCAACAGGGTCCTTGTGGAATCAGCCCCAGCATTTT
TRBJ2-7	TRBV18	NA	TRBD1	CASSRVGTGVYEQYF	TGTGCCAGCTCACGGGTTGGGACAGGGGTTTACGAGCAGTACTTC
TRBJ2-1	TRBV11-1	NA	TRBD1	CASSLTDRASLVGEQFF	TGTGCCAGCAGCTTAACCGACAGGGCATCCCTAGTGGGTGAGCAGTTCTTC
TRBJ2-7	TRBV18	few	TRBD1	CASSSGTAGEQYF	TGTGCCAGCTCATCAGGGACAGCAGGCGAGCAGTACTTC
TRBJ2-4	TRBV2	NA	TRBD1	CASRGLGQGSLIQYF	TGTGCCAGTAGAGGATTAGGACAGGGAAGTCTCATTCAGTACTTC
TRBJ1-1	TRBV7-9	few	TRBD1	CASSPSGQGEAFF	TGTGCCAGCAGCCCCAGCGGACAGGGGGAAGCTTTCTTT
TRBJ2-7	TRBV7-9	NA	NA	CASSLDGRVDEQYF	TGTGCCAGCAGCTTAGACGGCAGGGTTGACGAGCAGTACTTC